The entry below describes one T cell receptor (beta chain). The same CDR3 is also encoded by other DNA sequences in this sample. The source of the sample is a study of blood T cell repertoires in COVID-19. TCRdb's table, derived via immunoSEQ multiplex PCR, lists solely in-frame clones and lacks some. This sample has 150,000 or so clones, with approximately 88% found just once. The receptor's source is a human donor in a cohort sampled during active COVID-19. Sequenced material: peripheral blood.

CDR3 protein: CASSPVEGYGYTF. CDR3 nucleotide sequence: TGTGCCAGCAGTCCGGTAGAGGGCTATGGCTACACCTTC. The J gene is TRBJ1-2, the V gene TRBV7-9; D is unclear. This CDR3 is built from 13 residues. Germline-derived CDR1 and CDR2 are SEHNR and FQNEAQ (reference sequence). V lost 6 bases and J lost 4, with 12 bases in between.